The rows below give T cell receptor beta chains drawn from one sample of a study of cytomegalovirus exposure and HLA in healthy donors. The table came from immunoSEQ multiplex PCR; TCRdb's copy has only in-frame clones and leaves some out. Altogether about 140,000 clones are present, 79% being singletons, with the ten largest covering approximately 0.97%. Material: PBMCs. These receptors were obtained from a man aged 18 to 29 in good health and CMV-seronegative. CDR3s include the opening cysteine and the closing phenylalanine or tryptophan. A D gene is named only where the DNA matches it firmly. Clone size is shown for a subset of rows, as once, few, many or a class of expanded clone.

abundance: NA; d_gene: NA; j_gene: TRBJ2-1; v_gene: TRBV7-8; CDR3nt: TGTGCCAGCAGCTTAGCAGGGAGAGGCTACAATGAGCAGTTCTTC; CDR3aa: CASSLAGRGYNEQFF
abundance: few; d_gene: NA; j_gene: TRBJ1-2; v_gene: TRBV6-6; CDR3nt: TGTGCCAGCAGTTATTACGCGGAGGGGGGCTACACCTTC; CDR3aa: CASSYYAEGGYTF
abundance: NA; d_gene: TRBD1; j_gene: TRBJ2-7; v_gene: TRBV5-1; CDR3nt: TGCGCCAGCAGCTCAGGGGGCCCCTACGAGCAGTACTTC; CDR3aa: CASSSGGPYEQYF
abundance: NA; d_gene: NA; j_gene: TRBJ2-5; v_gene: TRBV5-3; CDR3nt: TGTGCCAGAAGCTTGAACAGTAAAGAGACCCAGTACTTC; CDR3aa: CARSLNSKETQYF
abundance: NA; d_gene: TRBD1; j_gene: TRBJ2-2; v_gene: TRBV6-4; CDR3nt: TGTGCCAGCAGTTCCACTGGAGTAGGACAGGGGCGGACCGGGGAGCTGTTTTTT; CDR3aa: CASSSTGVGQGRTGELFF
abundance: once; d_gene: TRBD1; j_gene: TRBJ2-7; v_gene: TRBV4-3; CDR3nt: TGCGCCAGCAGCCAAGGGGACAGGAGAACCTACGAGCAGTACTTC; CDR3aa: CASSQGDRRTYEQYF
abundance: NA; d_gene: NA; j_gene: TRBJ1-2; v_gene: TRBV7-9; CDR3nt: TGTGCCAGCAGCTTATCAGGGTATGGCTACACCTTC; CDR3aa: CASSLSGYGYTF
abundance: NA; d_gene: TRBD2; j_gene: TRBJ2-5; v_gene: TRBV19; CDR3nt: TGTGCCAGTAGTGGAAGCTCCCCACTAGCGGGGGGGGAGACCCAGTACTTC; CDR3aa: CASSGSSPLAGGETQYF
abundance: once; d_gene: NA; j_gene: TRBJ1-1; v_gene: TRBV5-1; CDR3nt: TGCGCCAGCAGACCAACAGGGTACACTGAAGCTTTCTTT; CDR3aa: CASRPTGYTEAFF
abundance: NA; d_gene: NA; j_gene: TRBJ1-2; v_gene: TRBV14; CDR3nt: TGTGCCAGCAGCCAAGATACCCGGGGGGGCAGCGCGTATGGCTACACCTTC; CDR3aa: CASSQDTRGGSAYGYTF
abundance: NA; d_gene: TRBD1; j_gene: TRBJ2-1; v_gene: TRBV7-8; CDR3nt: TGTGCCAGCAGCGCCAAGACAGGGGTCATATACAATGAGCAGTTCTTC; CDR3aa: CASSAKTGVIYNEQFF
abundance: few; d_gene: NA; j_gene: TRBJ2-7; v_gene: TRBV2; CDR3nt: TGTGCCAGCAGTGAATATAGTGAGCAGTACTTC; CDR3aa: CASSEYSEQYF
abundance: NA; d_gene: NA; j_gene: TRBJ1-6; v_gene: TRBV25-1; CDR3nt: TGTGCCAGCAGTGAGCCCGGGTGGCGTTCACCCCTCCACTTT; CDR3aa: CASSEPGWRSPLHF
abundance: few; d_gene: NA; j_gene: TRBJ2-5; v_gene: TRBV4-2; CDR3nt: TGTGCCAGCAGCCAAGATCGGGAACAGGGTCAAGAGACCCAGTACTTC; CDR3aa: CASSQDREQGQETQYF
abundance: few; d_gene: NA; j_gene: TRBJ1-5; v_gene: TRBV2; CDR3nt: TGTGCCAGCAGTGAACAGGGGCTCTTTGAGCCCCAGCATTTT; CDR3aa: CASSEQGLFEPQHF
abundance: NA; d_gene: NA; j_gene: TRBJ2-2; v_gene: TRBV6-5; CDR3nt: TGTGCCAGCAGTTACAAGGGACTCTCGTCGGGGGAGCTGTTTTTT; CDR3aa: CASSYKGLSSGELFF
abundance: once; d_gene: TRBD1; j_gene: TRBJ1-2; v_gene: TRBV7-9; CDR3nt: TGTGCCAGCAGACCCACGGGGCGGGACAGGGCGTATGGCTACACCTTC; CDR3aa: CASRPTGRDRAYGYTF
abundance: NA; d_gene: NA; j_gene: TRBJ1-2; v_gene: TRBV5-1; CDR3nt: TGCGCCAGCAGCTTGGAACAGACCTATGGCTACACCTTC; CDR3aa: CASSLEQTYGYTF
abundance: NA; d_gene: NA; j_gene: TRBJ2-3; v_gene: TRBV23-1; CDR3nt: TGCGCCAGCAGTCAACAGGTTAGCACAGATACGCAGTATTTT; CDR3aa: CASSQQVSTDTQYF
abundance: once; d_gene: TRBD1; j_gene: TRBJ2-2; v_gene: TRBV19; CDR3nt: TGTGCCAGTACTCCGGACAGGGCTGCGAACACCGGGGAGCTGTTTTTT; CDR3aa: CASTPDRAANTGELFF
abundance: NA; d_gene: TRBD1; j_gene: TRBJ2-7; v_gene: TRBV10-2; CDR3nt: TGCGCCAGCAGTGAGCCGGGACAGGGGGCGCCCGAGCAGTACTTC; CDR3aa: CASSEPGQGAPEQYF
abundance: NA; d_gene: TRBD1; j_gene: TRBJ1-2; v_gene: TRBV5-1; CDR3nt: TGCGCCAGCAGCTCCCACCCGGACAGGAACTATGGCTACACCTTC; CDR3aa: CASSSHPDRNYGYTF
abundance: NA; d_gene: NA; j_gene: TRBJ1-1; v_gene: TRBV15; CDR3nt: TGTGCCACCAGCCTTGATCGTGCGGCTGAAGCTTTCTTT; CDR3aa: CATSLDRAAEAFF
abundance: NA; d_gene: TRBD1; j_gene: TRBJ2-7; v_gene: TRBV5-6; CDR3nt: TGTGCCAGCAGCTTGTCAGGGGGCTTAAGGATTGGGGAGCAGTACTTC; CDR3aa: CASSLSGGLRIGEQYF
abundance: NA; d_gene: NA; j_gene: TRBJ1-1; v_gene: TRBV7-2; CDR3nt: TGTGCCAGCAGCTCGACCCCAGGGAACACTGAAGCTTTCTTT; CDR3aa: CASSSTPGNTEAFF
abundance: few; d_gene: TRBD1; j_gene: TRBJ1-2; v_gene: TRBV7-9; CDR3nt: TGTGCCAGCAGCCTTCCGGGACAGCCTGCTGGCTACACCTTC; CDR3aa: CASSLPGQPAGYTF
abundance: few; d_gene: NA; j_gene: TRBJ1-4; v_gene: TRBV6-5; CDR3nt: TGTGCCAGCACCACGGGGGGACTAGGGGAAAAACTGTTTTTT; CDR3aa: CASTTGGLGEKLFF
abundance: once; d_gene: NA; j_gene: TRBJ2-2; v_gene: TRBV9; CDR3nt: TGTGCCAGCAGCGTAGCGGGGAACACCGGAGAGCTGTTTTTT; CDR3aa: CASSVAGNTGELFF
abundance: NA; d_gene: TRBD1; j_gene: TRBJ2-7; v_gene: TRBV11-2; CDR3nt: TGTGCCAGCAGCTTTGGACAGGACTACGAGCAGTACTTC; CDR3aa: CASSFGQDYEQYF
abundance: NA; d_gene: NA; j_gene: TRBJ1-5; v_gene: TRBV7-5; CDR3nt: TGTGCCAGAAGCTCCCCGGACAGGGGGTATTATAGCAATCAGCCCCAGCATTTT; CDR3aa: CARSSPDRGYYSNQPQHF
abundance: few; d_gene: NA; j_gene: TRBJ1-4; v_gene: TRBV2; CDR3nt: TGTGCCAGCAGTGAACGGGATGAAAAACTGTTTTTT; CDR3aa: CASSERDEKLFF
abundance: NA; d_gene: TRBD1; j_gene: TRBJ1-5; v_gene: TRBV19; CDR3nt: TGTGCCATCGGACAGGGCCGCGGGCCCCAGCATTTT; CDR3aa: CAIGQGRGPQHF
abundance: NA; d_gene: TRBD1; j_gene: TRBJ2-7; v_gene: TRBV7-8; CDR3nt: TGTGCCAGCACCTCGACAGGGGACGAGCAGTACTTC; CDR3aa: CASTSTGDEQYF
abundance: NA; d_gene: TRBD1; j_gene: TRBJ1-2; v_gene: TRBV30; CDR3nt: TGTGCCTGGGACCGGGACAGGGTCTATGGCTACACCTTC; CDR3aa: CAWDRDRVYGYTF
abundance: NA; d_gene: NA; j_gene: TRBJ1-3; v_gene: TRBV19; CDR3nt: TGTGCCAGTAGCCCCCTGGCCCTGCTCCACTCTGGAAACACCATATATTTT; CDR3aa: CASSPLALLHSGNTIYF
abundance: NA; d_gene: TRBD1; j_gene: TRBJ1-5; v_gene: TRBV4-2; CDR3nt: TGTGCCAGCAGCCAAGATTTCGACAGGGGGAATCAGCCCCAGCATTTT; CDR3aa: CASSQDFDRGNQPQHF
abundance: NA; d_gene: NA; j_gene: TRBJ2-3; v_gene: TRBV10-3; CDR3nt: TGTGCCAGCAGGGGGGCCAGCACAGATACGCAGTATTTT; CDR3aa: CASRGASTDTQYF
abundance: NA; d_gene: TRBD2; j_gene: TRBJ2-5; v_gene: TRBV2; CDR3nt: TGTGCCACCATCGGGACTAGCGGGGAAGAGACCCAGTACTTC; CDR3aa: CATIGTSGEETQYF
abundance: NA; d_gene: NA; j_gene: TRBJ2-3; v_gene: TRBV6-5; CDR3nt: TGTGCCACCGGGGGTTTGGATACGCAGTATTTT; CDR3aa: CATGGLDTQYF
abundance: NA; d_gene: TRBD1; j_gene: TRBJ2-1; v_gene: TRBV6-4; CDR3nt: TGTGCCAGCAGTAAGGACAGGGAAGCTTACAATGAGCAGTTCTTC; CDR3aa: CASSKDREAYNEQFF
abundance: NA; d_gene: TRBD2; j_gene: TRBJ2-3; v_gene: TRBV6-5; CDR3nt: TGTGCCAGCATAGCGGGGGGGACGAATACGCAGTATTTT; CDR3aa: CASIAGGTNTQYF
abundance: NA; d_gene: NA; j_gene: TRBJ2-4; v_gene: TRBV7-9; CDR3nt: TGTGCCAGCAGTAACCTAGGGGTTAACGGCATTCAGTACTTC; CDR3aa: CASSNLGVNGIQYF
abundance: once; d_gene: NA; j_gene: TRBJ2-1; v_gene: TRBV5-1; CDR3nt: TGCGCCAGCAGCTCGAACAGGGTTGGGGGCCACAATGAGCAGTTCTTC; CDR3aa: CASSSNRVGGHNEQFF
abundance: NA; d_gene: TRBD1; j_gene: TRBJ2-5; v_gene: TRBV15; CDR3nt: TGTGCCACCAGCAGCCGGGACAGAAAAGAGACCCAGTACTTC; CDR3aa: CATSSRDRKETQYF
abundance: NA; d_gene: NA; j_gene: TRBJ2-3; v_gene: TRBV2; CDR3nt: TGTGCCAGCAGCCGAGATGGTCCCACAGATACGCAGTATTTT; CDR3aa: CASSRDGPTDTQYF
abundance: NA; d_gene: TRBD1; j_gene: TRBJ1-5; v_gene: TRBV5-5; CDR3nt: TGTGCCAGCAGCGGGACAGGAAACTACAATCAGCCCCAGCATTTT; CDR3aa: CASSGTGNYNQPQHF
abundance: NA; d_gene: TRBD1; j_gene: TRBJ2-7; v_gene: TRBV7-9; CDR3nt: TGTTCCAGCAGCTTTGGGACAGGGGGCCGTTACGAGCAGTACTTC; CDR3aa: CSSSFGTGGRYEQYF
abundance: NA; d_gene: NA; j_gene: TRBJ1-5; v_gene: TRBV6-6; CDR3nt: TGTGCCAGCAGTCTAGGGGGTGGCAATCAGCCCCAGCATTTT; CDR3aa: CASSLGGGNQPQHF
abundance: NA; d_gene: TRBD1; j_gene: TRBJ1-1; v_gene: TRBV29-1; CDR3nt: TGCAGCGTTGAAATAAAACAGGGGGCGCGTTGGACTGAAGCTTTCTTT; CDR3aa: CSVEIKQGARWTEAFF
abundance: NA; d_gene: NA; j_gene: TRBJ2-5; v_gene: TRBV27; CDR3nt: TGTGCCAGCAGTCTCACCGGACTCCCCACCGGGACCCAGTACTTC; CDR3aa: CASSLTGLPTGTQYF
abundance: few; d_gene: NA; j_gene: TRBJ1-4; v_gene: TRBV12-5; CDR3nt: TGTGCTAGTGGTTTGGTACTTTCCACAACTAATGAAAAACTGTTTTTT; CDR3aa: CASGLVLSTTNEKLFF
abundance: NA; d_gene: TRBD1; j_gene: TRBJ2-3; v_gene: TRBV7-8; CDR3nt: TGTGCCAGCAGCCTGGGCGGGACAGGGATTACAGATACGCAGTATTTT; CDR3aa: CASSLGGTGITDTQYF